This is a list of T cell receptor beta chains from one sample in a study of blood T cell repertoires in COVID-19. Using immunoSEQ multiplex PCR, the repertoire was profiled, and TCRdb retains in-frame clones only, with some absent. The sample shows over 85,000 clones, 80% to 90% of them seen only once. Sequenced input: peripheral blood. The receptors were sampled from a man between 60 and 70 years old with acute or convalescent COVID-19. CDR3s include the opening cysteine and the closing phenylalanine or tryptophan.

V gene: TRBV28
J gene: TRBJ1-3
CDR3 protein: CASSLTAGNTIYF

V gene: TRBV27
J gene: TRBJ2-1
CDR3 protein: CASSRQGYSGNEQFF

V gene: TRBV4-1
J gene: TRBJ1-4
CDR3 protein: CASSPAGTGKEKLFF

V gene: TRBV5-5
J gene: TRBJ1-1
CDR3 protein: CASRSIPGQGYTEAFF

V gene: TRBV7-2
J gene: TRBJ1-5
CDR3 protein: CASSPTTGAPHQPQHF

V gene: TRBV5-1
J gene: TRBJ2-5
CDR3 protein: CASSLGGTADQETQYF

V gene: TRBV7-2
J gene: TRBJ2-1
CDR3 protein: CASSLRTDTYNEQFF

V gene: TRBV7-8
J gene: TRBJ1-6
CDR3 protein: CASSFGYGDGLSLHF

V gene: TRBV6-5
J gene: TRBJ2-2
CDR3 protein: CASTRGHPGELFF

V gene: TRBV5-1
J gene: TRBJ1-6
CDR3 protein: CASSLEEGIGSPLHF

V gene: TRBV5-8
J gene: TRBJ2-1
CDR3 protein: CASIHLLLAGGFYNEQFF

V gene: TRBV7-8
J gene: TRBJ1-4
CDR3 protein: CASSAHRASNEKLFF